The T cell receptor beta chain described here comes from a study of T cell repertoires in cytomegalovirus infection. TCRdb processed the reads anew with MiXCR; each CDR3 protein has one entry. This sample carries 110,000 to 150,000 distinct CDR3 sequences, about 32% of them seen once, and the ten largest clones take roughly half. The CDR3 runs to 13 residues. Trimming pared 5 bases from V and 9 bases from J, leaving 14 bases between. A note on this clonotype: The antigen is not known.

This TCR came from a human donor in good health (CMV status not recorded). Some clones in this sample may be carry-over from other donors' samples. This chain joins TRBV12-3 or TRBV12-4 and TRBJ2-1, with D unresolved. The sample here was CD8+ T cells from cultured PBMCs, taken from culture after CMV antigen stimulation. The CDR3 DNA reads TGTGCCAGCAGTATAACGACAACCCTTGAGCAGTTCTTC. Residues: CASSITTTLEQFF.